The 10 T cell receptor beta chains reported below all come from one sample, sequenced in a study of blood T cell repertoires in COVID-19. Here immunoSEQ multiplex PCR was the method, and the copy in TCRdb shows in-frame clones only, minus some. The table records 140,000 or so clones, approximately 80% of them present only once. The source material was peripheral blood. Receptor source: a woman aged 60 to 75 with acute or convalescent COVID-19.

V gene TRBV6-6 combines with J gene TRBJ2-3; 10 bases agree with TRBD2. J lost 3 bases, V lost 4 bases, and 7 bases had no gene match. CDR1 MNHNY and CDR2 SVGAGI come from the germline V gene (reference sequence). CDR3 size: 16 residues. The DNA of the CDR3 is TGTGCCAGCAGTTCCGCAGGACTAGCGGTTACAGATACGCAGTATTTT. This encodes CASSSAGLAVTDTQYF.

The chain combines TRBV28 with TRBJ1-2; 7 bases line up with TRBD1. Germline values: CDR1 MDHEN, CDR2 SYDVKM. V shed 5 bases and J 1 base; nucleotides not matched to a gene: 4. This CDR3 has 14 amino acids. DNA of the CDR3: TGTGCCAGCAGTCGGGACAGTAATAACTATGGCTACACCTTC. It is translated as CASSRDSNNYGYTF.

This clone rates as medium-sized. The identical CDR3 is also encoded by other nucleotide sequences in the sample. The rearrangement links TRBV5-1 to TRBJ2-7; 8 bases align to TRBD1. The V gene end was trimmed by 3 bases and the J gene end by 0 bases; junction bases not matched to a gene: 5. Germline assignment: CDR1 SGHRS and CDR2 YFSETQ. This CDR3 contains 15 residues. Here the CDR3 reads CASSSRTGSSYEQYF. DNA for the CDR3: TGCGCCAGCAGCTCGAGGACAGGGAGCTCCTACGAGCAGTACTTC.

The chain carries TRBV30 and TRBJ2-2; 8 positions agree with TRBD1. J was trimmed by 6 bases and V by 3 bases; bases with no gene match: 6. The CDR3 covers 14 residues. Germline V gives CDR1 GTSNPN, CDR2 SVGIG (reference sequence). CDR3 amino acids: CAWRGQGASGELFF. DNA of the CDR3: TGTGCCTGGAGAGGGCAGGGGGCTTCCGGGGAGCTGTTTTTT.

The rearrangement uses TRBV5-4 and TRBJ2-1, with no clear D. V gave up 1 base and J gave up 5 bases, with 10 bases separating them. Looked up from germline, CDR1 is SGHNT and CDR2 is YYREEE (reference sequence). This CDR3 has 14 residues. CDR3 nucleotides: TGTGCCAGCAGCTTGCTAGGCCTCAACAATGAGCAGTTCTTC. It yields the protein CASSLLGLNNEQFF. The full variable domain, with the rest looked up from reference TRBV5-4 and TRBJ2-1, is ETGVTQSPTHLIKTRGQQVTLRCSSQSGHNTVSWYQQALGQGPQFIFQYYREEENGRGNFPPRFSGLQFPNYSSELNVNALELDDSALYLCASSLLGLNNEQFFGPGTRLTVL.

This clone has just one count. The rearrangement joins TRBV4-2 to TRBJ2-7; perhaps TRBD2 as D (6 bases). Germline loops: CDR1 LGHNA, CDR2 YNFKEQ. The CDR3 consists of 13 residues. Trimming pared 2 bases from V and 7 bases from J, leaving 12 bases between. In DNA, the CDR3 is TGTGCCAGCAGCCAATATCCCGGGGGAGAGCAGTACTTC. It translates to CASSQYPGGEQYF.

V and J are TRBV30 and TRBJ2-7, with 7 bases matching TRBD2. CDR3 length: 14 residues. V was pared by 3 bases and J by 4 bases, with 9 bases of the junction left unmatched. Per the germline V gene, CDR1 is GTSNPN and CDR2 is SVGIG (reference sequence). The chain's CDR3 is CAWSAQAGAYEQYF. The CDR3 region has the DNA TGTGCCTGGAGCGCCCAGGCGGGAGCTTACGAGCAGTACTTC.

J is TRBJ1-2 and V is TRBV5-8, with 7 bases identical to TRBD1. The CDR3 contains 14 residues. The V segment lost 2 bases and the J segment 3 bases; nucleotides outside the gene matches: 4. The germline CDR1 and CDR2 sequences are SGHTS and YDEGEE. The CDR3 DNA reads TGTGCCAGCAGCTTCCGGACAGGCCACTATGGCTACACCTTC. Encoded protein: CASSFRTGHYGYTF.

About this clone itself: Distinct nucleotide sequences in the sample also encode this CDR3. The chain carries TRBV29-1 and TRBJ2-7; 11 bases align to TRBD2. Germline trimming cut 4 bases from V and 4 bases from J; bases unmatched to any gene: 3. The CDR3 extends over 13 amino acids. Germline V gene sequence: CDR1 SQVTM, CDR2 ANQGSEA. CDR3 loop: CSVAGLAVYEQYF. CDR3 in DNA: TGCAGCGTTGCGGGACTAGCGGTTTACGAGCAGTACTTC.

The chain links TRBV13 to TRBJ2-7; the match to TRBD2 covers 8 bases. The CDR3 length is 16 residues. Germline lookup yields CDR1 PRHDT and CDR2 FYEKMQ (reference sequence). Trimming at V came to 6 bases and at J to 3 bases, leaving 13 bases not matched to a gene. The CDR3 region is CASSPRIRSGSYEQYF. The CDR3 bases are TGTGCCAGCAGTCCTCGTATTAGGAGCGGGAGCTACGAGCAGTACTTC.